The clone carrying this T cell receptor beta chain was seen more than once but under ten times. Antigen: not known. Trimming removed 1 base from V and 4 bases from J; junction bases left unmatched: 0. This CDR3 has 14 residues. Per germline, CDR1 SGHNT and CDR2 YENEEA. Both 60 Vbeta primers and 13 Jbeta primers went into the PCR. The assay was immunoSEQ multiplex PCR, and TCRdb's table has in-frame clones only and misses some. In the table there are 160,000 or so clones, 65% to 85% of which are singletons. The data are from a study of cytomegalovirus exposure and HLA in healthy donors. Study information: The approximately 100 million unique TCR beta sequences, from 150 million to 200 million T cells, were found by an earlier analysis. Study observations and caveats: Under 20,000 TCR beta sequences were associated with HLA alleles at 0.05 false discovery rate in a later analysis.

There were likely unrecorded immune exposures, though donors were nominally healthy when sampled. This chain links TRBV11-3 with TRBJ1-5; TRBD1 matches at 8 bases. Sequenced: PBMCs. This receptor was taken from a woman under 30 in good health and CMV-seronegative. CDR3 nucleotide sequence: TGTGCCAGCAGCTTAGGGACAGGGAATCAGCCCCAGCATTTT. This translates into CASSLGTGNQPQHF.